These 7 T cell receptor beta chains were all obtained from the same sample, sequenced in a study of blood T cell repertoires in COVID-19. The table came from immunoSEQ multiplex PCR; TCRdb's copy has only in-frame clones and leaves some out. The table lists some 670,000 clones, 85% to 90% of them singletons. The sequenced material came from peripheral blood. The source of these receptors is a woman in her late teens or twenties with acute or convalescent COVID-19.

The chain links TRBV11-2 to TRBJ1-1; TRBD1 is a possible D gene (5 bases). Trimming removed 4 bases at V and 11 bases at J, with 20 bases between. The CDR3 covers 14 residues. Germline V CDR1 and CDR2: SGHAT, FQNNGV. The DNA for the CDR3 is TGTGCCAGCAGCTGGGGCACGGTTACGGCGATGGCTTTCTTT. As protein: CASSWGTVTAMAFF. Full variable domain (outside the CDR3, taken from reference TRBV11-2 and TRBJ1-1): EAGVAQSPRYKIIEKRQSVAFWCNPISGHATLYWYQQILGQGPKLLIQFQNNGVVDDSQLPKDRFSAERLKGVDSTLKIQPAKLEDSAVYLCASSWGTVTAMAFFGQGTRLTVV.

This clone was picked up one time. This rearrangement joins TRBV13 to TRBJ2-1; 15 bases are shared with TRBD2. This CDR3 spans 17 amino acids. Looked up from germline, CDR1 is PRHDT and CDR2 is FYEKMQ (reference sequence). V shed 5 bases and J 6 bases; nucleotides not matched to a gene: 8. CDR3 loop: CASSGGTSGGSPNEQFF. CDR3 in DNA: TGTGCCAGCAGCGGCGGGACTAGCGGGGGGTCCCCCAATGAGCAGTTCTTC.

The CDR3 nucleotides are TGCGCCAGCAGCTTACAGACAGGGGGCGGAGAGACCCAGTACTTC. Translation gives CASSLQTGGGETQYF. The rearrangement uses TRBV5-1 and TRBJ2-5; 10 positions match TRBD1. The germline CDR1 and CDR2 sequences are SGHRS and YFSETQ. This CDR3 spans 15 amino acids. V was pared by 2 bases and J by 4 bases, with 5 bases of the junction left unmatched.

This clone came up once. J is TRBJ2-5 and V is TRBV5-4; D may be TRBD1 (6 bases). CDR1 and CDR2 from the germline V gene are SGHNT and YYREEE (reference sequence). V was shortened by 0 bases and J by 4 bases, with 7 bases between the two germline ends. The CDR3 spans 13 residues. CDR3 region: CASSLEGVETQYF. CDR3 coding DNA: TGTGCCAGCAGCTTGGAGGGGGTAGAGACCCAGTACTTC. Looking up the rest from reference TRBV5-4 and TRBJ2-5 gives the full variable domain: ETGVTQSPTHLIKTRGQQVTLRCSSQSGHNTVSWYQQALGQGPQFIFQYYREEENGRGNFPPRFSGLQFPNYSSELNVNALELDDSALYLCASSLEGVETQYFGPGTRLLVL.

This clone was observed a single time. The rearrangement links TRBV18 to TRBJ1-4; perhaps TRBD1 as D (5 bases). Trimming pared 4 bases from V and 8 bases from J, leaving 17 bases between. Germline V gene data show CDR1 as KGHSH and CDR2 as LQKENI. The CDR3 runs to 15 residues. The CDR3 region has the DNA TGTGCCAGCTCACTTGATTTCCAGGGAAGGGAAAAACTGTTTTTT. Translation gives CASSLDFQGREKLFF.

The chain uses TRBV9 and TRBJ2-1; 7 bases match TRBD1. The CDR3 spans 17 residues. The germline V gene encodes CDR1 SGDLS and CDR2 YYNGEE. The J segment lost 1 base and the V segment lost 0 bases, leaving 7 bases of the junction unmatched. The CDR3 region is CASSVDEGAHSYNEQFF. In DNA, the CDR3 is TGTGCCAGCAGCGTAGATGAGGGGGCCCATTCCTACAATGAGCAGTTCTTC.

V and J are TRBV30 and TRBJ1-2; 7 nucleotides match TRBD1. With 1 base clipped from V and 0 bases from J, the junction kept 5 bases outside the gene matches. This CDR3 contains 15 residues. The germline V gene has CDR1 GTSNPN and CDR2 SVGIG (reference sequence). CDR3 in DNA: TGTGCCTGGAGTGCGGGACAGTCTACTAACTATGGCTACACCTTC. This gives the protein CAWSAGQSTNYGYTF.